This is a list of T cell receptor beta chains from one sample in a study of blood T cell repertoires in COVID-19. Using immunoSEQ multiplex PCR, the repertoire was profiled, and TCRdb retains in-frame clones only, with some absent. The sample contains roughly 150,000 clones, under 90% of which appear only once. The sequencing sample was made of PBMCs or T cells enriched from blood (not recorded which). The receptors originated from a woman between 50 and 59 years old who had recovered from COVID-19. The CDR3 runs from the conserved cysteine through the conserved F or W. The D gene is left open where the match is weak. Expanded clones get a size class; other rows say once, few or many, or leave the size out.

CDR3 | DNA | D | J | V | size
CASSLSGTGIQVKQYF | TGTGCCAGCAGTTTATCCGGGACAGGGATTCAGGTGAAGCAGTACTTC | TRBD1 | TRBJ2-7 | TRBV28 | few
CASSLRRGGVNEQFF | TGTGCCAGCAGCTTGAGGCGCGGGGGGGTTAATGAGCAGTTCTTC | TRBD2 | TRBJ2-1 | TRBV5-6 | NA
CASSSGSYNEQFF | TGTGCCAGTAGTAGCGGCTCCTACAATGAGCAGTTCTTC | NA | TRBJ2-1 | TRBV19 | NA
CASSVDWSGNTEAFF | TGCGCCAGCAGCGTGGACTGGTCGGGGAACACTGAAGCTTTCTTT | NA | TRBJ1-1 | TRBV5-1 | few
CASSPTVVNTQYF | TGTGCCAGCAGCCCGACAGTTGTAAATACGCAGTATTTT | NA | TRBJ2-3 | TRBV5-4 | NA
CASSLEGNGNQPQHF | TGCGCCAGCAGCTTGGAGGGGAATGGCAATCAGCCCCAGCATTTT | NA | TRBJ1-5 | TRBV5-1 | NA
CASSQRPASWPSGANVLTF | TGTGCCAGCAGTCAGCGTCCCGCGTCGTGGCCATCTGGGGCCAACGTCCTGACTTTC | NA | TRBJ2-6 | TRBV27 | NA
CASRGQGNYNEQFF | TGTGCCAGCAGGGGACAGGGAAACTACAATGAGCAGTTCTTC | TRBD1 | TRBJ2-1 | TRBV3-1/TRBV3-2 | NA
CASTLYSGGYGYTF | TGTGCCAGCACCCTCTACTCCGGCGGCTATGGCTACACCTTC | NA | TRBJ1-2 | TRBV28 | NA
CASSNGLADTYEQYF | TGTGCCAGCAGTAACGGACTAGCGGACACCTACGAGCAGTACTTC | TRBD2 | TRBJ2-7 | TRBV6-2/TRBV6-3 | NA
CASTMATGNYEQYF | TGCGCCAGCACCATGGCCACAGGAAACTACGAGCAGTACTTC | NA | TRBJ2-7 | TRBV5-1 | NA
CASSRGNFYEQYF | TGTGCCAGCAGCCGGGGAAATTTCTACGAGCAGTACTTC | NA | TRBJ2-7 | TRBV7-9 | once
CASSSVPQGATLDTQYF | TGTGCCAGCAGCTCAGTCCCGCAGGGGGCTACACTAGATACGCAGTATTTT | TRBD1 | TRBJ2-3 | TRBV9 | once